The entry below gives a single T cell receptor beta chain sequence along with its context. The assay was immunoSEQ multiplex PCR, and TCRdb's table has in-frame clones only and misses some. The sample includes 50,000 or so clones, roughly 95% of them seen just once. Germline V gives CDR1 SGHTA, CDR2 FQGNSA. V was clipped by 1 base and J by 4 bases; unmatched bases: 7. The CDR3 runs 15 residues. The entry originates in a study of T cell changes during pregnancy in multiple sclerosis. J is TRBJ2-7 and V is TRBV7-2; 7 bases are a match to TRBD1. This sequence originates from a female donor with multiple sclerosis, enrolled in a pregnancy study. The sample in question was CD4+ T cells from peripheral blood mononuclear cells, obtained in the third trimester of pregnancy. In nucleotides, the CDR3 is TGTGCCAGCAGCTTAGGGTCAGGGGGAAGATACGAGCAGTACTTC. It translates to CASSLGSGGRYEQYF. Variable domain in full (rest from reference TRBV7-2 and TRBJ2-7): GAGVSQSPSNKVTEKGKDVELRCDPISGHTALYWYRQSLGQGLEFLIYFQGNSAPDKSGLPSDRFSAERTGGSVSTLTIQRTQQEDSAVYLCASSLGSGGRYEQYFGPGTRLTVT.